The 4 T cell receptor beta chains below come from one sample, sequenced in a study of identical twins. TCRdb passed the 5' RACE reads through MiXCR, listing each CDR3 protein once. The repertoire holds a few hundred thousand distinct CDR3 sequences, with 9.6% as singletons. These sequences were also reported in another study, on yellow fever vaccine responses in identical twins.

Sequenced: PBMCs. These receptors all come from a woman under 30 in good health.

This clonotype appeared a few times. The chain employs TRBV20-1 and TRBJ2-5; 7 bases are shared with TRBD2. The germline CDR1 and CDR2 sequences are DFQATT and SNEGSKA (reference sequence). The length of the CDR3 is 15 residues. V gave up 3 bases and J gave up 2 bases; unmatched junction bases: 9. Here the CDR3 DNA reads TGCAGTGCTAGCCCATCTGCGGGAGTGCAAGAGACCCAGTACTTC. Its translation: CSASPSAGVQETQYF.

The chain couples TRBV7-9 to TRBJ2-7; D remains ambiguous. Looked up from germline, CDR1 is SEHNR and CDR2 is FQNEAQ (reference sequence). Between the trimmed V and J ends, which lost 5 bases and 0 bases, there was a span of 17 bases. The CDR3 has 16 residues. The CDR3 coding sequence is TGTGCCAGCAGCCCCACCGAAGGCAGACACTCCTACGAGCAGTACTTC. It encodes CASSPTEGRHSYEQYF.

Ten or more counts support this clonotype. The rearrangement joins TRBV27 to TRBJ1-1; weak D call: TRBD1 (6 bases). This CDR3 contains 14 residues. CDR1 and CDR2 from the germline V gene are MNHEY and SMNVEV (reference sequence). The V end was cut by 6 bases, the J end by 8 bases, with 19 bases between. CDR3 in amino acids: CASREYRDLREAFF. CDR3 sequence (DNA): TGTGCCAGCAGAGAGTACAGGGACCTGAGAGAAGCTTTCTTT.

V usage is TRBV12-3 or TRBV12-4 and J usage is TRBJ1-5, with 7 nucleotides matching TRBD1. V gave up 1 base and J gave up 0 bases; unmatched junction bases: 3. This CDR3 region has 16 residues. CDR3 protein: CASSLGGTASNQPQHF. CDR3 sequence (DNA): TGTGCCAGCAGTTTAGGAGGGACAGCTAGCAATCAGCCCCAGCATTTT.